The 32 T cell receptor beta chains in this list originate from one sample, sequenced in a study of immune evolution from preneoplasia to lung adenocarcinoma. Repertoires were generated with immunoSEQ multiplex PCR, while TCRdb's copy carries only in-frame clones and drops some. This table holds some 9,800 clones, around nine tenths found once. Material: FFPE invasive lung adenocarcinoma tissue. The receptors were sampled from a person aged 65-85 years with invasive lung adenocarcinoma. Some clones in this sample may be carry-over from other donors' samples.

The genes are TRBV6-1 and TRBJ2-5; tentative D call: TRBD1 (6 bases). The germline V gene has CDR1 MNHNS and CDR2 SASEGT. The CDR3 is 13 amino acids. V lost 4 bases, J lost 2 bases, and 8 bases lay in between. CDR3 protein: CASSATGQETQYF. The CDR3 coding sequence is TGTGCCAGCAGTGCTACAGGGCAAGAGACCCAGTACTTC.

This chain connects TRBV6-1 to TRBJ2-3, with unresolved D. With 1 base removed from V and 2 bases from J, the gap between germline ends came to 7 bases. The CDR3 totals 14 residues. The germline CDR1 and CDR2 sequences are MNHNS and SASEGT. Written as DNA, the CDR3 is TGTGCCAGCAGTGAAGGAGGTCTCACAGATACGCAGTATTTT. This codes for CASSEGGLTDTQYF.

In its sample, this clone was seen once. V gene TRBV7-9 combines with J gene TRBJ2-7; D unresolved. The CDR3 covers 14 residues. V dropped 4 bases and J dropped 7 bases, with 17 bases sitting between them. Germline loops: CDR1 SEHNR, CDR2 FQNEAQ (reference sequence). CDR3 bases: TGTGCCAGCAGCTCGGCGGAAACCCTCGGGGAGCAGTACTTC. It codes for CASSSAETLGEQYF.

The gene calls are TRBV28 and TRBJ1-5, with 7 bases matching TRBD1. The CDR3 has 14 residues. Germline V lookup: CDR1 MDHEN, CDR2 SYDVKM. After removal of 3 bases from V and 2 bases from J, the junction contained 1 base not matched to a gene. CDR3 nucleotide sequence: TGTGCCAGCAGTTTCGGGACAGGCAATCAGCCCCAGCATTTT. Translation gives CASSFGTGNQPQHF.

The rearrangement uses TRBV7-9 and TRBJ2-1; no firm D call. CDR3 length: 13 residues. The germline V gene has CDR1 SEHNR and CDR2 FQNEAQ (reference sequence). Trimming pared 1 base from V and 9 bases from J, leaving 10 bases between. CDR3 in amino acids: CASSLGLVGEQFF. The CDR3 DNA reads as TGTGCCAGCAGCTTAGGCCTAGTAGGTGAGCAGTTCTTC.

V is TRBV28 and J is TRBJ1-1; 7 bases are a match to TRBD1. The V gene end was trimmed by 3 bases and the J gene end by 4 bases; junction bases not matched to a gene: 5. This CDR3 has 14 residues. Germline CDR1 and CDR2: MDHEN and SYDVKM. The CDR3 here is CASSLNQGGTEAFF. CDR3 nucleotides: TGTGCCAGCAGTTTGAACCAGGGGGGCACTGAAGCTTTCTTT.

The V and J genes are TRBV5-1 and TRBJ2-2; D is unclear. V lost 2 bases and J 1 base, leaving 9 bases between the germline ends. The CDR3 consists of 15 residues. The V gene's germline CDR1 is SGHRS and CDR2 YFSETQ. DNA of the CDR3: TGCGCCAGCAGCTTTTCGGGTGTGAACACCGGGGAGCTGTTTTTT. Protein product: CASSFSGVNTGELFF. Complete variable domain (other parts from reference TRBV5-1 and TRBJ2-2): KAGVTQTPRYLIKTRGQQVTLSCSPISGHRSVSWYQQTPGQGLQFLFEYFSETQRNKGNFPGRFSGRQFSNSRSEMNVSTLELGDSALYLCASSFSGVNTGELFFGEGSRLTVL.

The J gene is TRBJ1-1, the V gene TRBV6-1; a weak D match, TRBD1 (5 bases). V was trimmed by 5 bases and J by 12 bases, leaving 19 bases between them. Germline CDR1 is MNHNS and CDR2 is SASEGT. The CDR3 is 13 residues long. The CDR3 DNA reads TGTGCCAGCAGTTCGGGGGGGATTCCGAGGACTTTCTTT. As protein: CASSSGGIPRTFF.

J is TRBJ2-3 and V is TRBV21-1; the table's D call of TRBD2 was not tested on the DNA. TRBV21-1 is termed a pseudogene. The CDR3 runs 18 residues. The CDR3 region has the DNA TGTGCCAGCAGCAAATGGGGAAGGACTAGCGGGAGTACAGATACGCAGTATTTT. Its protein product is CASSKWGRTSGSTDTQYF.

The CDR3 bases are TGTGCCTGGAGTGTCTCAGGGAGCACTGAAGCTTTCTTT. Its protein is CAWSVSGSTEAFF. The chain carries TRBV30 and TRBJ1-1; D might be TRBD1 (5 bases). V was shortened by 0 bases and J by 4 bases, with 9 bases between the two germline ends. The germline gives CDR1 GTSNPN, CDR2 SVGIG (reference sequence). CDR3 length equals 13 residues.

This chain links TRBV29-1 with TRBJ1-1; D unresolved. Germline loops: CDR1 SQVTM, CDR2 ANQGSEA. Trimming removed 6 bases at V and 3 bases at J, with 17 bases between. The CDR3 runs to 14 residues. The CDR3 is CSVRRHLGDTEAFF. CDR3 DNA sequence: TGCAGCGTACGAAGGCATCTTGGGGACACTGAAGCTTTCTTT.

V and J are TRBV7-6 and TRBJ2-7; 10 bases are shared with TRBD2. CDR1 is SGHVS, CDR2 FNYEAQ, per germline. Germline trimming cut 2 bases from V and 6 bases from J; bases unmatched to any gene: 7. The CDR3 length is 15 residues. The CDR3 coding sequence is TGTGCCAGCAGCTTATTATCAGCGGGGGGGAGCGAGCAGTACTTC. Protein product: CASSLLSAGGSEQYF.

This sequence joins TRBV5-1 and TRBJ2-3; TRBD1 matches 7 bases. Germline assignment: CDR1 SGHRS and CDR2 YFSETQ. Losses at the gene ends were 7 bases for V and 2 bases for J; bases not matched to a gene: 7. This CDR3 comprises 14 residues. This CDR3 is CASSRDSTTDTQYF. The CDR3 bases are TGCGCCAGCTCCCGGGACAGCACCACAGATACGCAGTATTTT. Complete variable domain (other parts from reference TRBV5-1 and TRBJ2-3): KAGVTQTPRYLIKTRGQQVTLSCSPISGHRSVSWYQQTPGQGLQFLFEYFSETQRNKGNFPGRFSGRQFSNSRSEMNVSTLELGDSALYLCASSRDSTTDTQYFGPGTRLTVL.

This rearrangement joins TRBV27 to TRBJ1-2; D gene uncertain. The CDR3 loop spans 14 amino acids. From germline, CDR1 is MNHEY and CDR2 SMNVEV (reference sequence). V shed 5 bases and J shed 4 bases, with 14 bases lying between them. In DNA form, the CDR3 reads TGTGCCAGCAGTCCCGCCCAAAGACGCTATGGCTACACCTTC. Its protein is CASSPAQRRYGYTF.

The chain combines TRBV6-5 with TRBJ1-4, with D hard to call. The CDR3 is 14 residues long. The V end lost 9 bases, the J end lost 7 bases, and 18 bases lay between the germline ends. The germline gives CDR1 MNHEY, CDR2 SVGAGI. CDR3 bases: TGTGCCAGTGGACCGAGTTACAGTCGTGAAAAACTGTTTTTT. This translates into CASGPSYSREKLFF.

The chain is built from TRBV10-3 and TRBJ2-1; 10 bases are a match to TRBD2. The germline gives CDR1 ENHRY, CDR2 SYGVKD. Trimming cost V 10 bases and J 6 bases; bases outside gene matches: 9. The CDR3 has 14 amino acids. Here the CDR3 DNA reads TGTGCCACCGAGGGGGGGACTAGCGTCAATGAGCAGTTCTTC. Protein product: CATEGGTSVNEQFF.

V gene TRBV6-6 combines with J gene TRBJ1-5; D unclear. The germline V gene encodes CDR1 MNHNY and CDR2 SVGAGI (reference sequence). Trimming stripped 2 bases from V and 1 base from J, with 12 bases between. The CDR3 is 16 residues long. The CDR3 spells CASSYSDADSNQPQHF. The CDR3, as DNA: TGTGCCAGCAGTTACAGTGATGCGGACAGCAATCAGCCCCAGCATTTT.

The chain recombines TRBV6-5 with TRBJ1-5; 9 positions agree with TRBD1. This CDR3 region has 14 residues. Germline CDR1 reads MNHEY; CDR2 reads SVGAGI. V shed 4 bases and J 5 bases; nucleotides not matched to a gene: 3. The CDR3 DNA is TGTGCCAGCAGTTCCCGACAGGGGGATCAGCCCCAGCATTTT. Its translation is CASSSRQGDQPQHF.

The gene calls are TRBV6-5 and TRBJ2-1; D is unresolved. Trimming pared 2 bases from V and 10 bases from J, leaving 12 bases between. Germline lookup yields CDR1 MNHEY and CDR2 SVGAGI. CDR3 length equals 13 residues. The CDR3 protein is CASSYLRIGEQFF. The CDR3 bases are TGTGCCAGCAGTTACCTCCGGATTGGGGAGCAGTTCTTC.

The V call is TRBV29-1, the J call TRBJ1-1; D perhaps matches TRBD1 (5 bases). CDR1 is SQVTM and CDR2 is ANQGSEA in the germline V gene. This CDR3 is built from 13 residues. V gave up 5 bases and J gave up 2 bases, with 12 bases separating them. CDR3 amino acids: CSVQPGVNTEAFF. DNA of the CDR3: TGCAGCGTTCAGCCGGGGGTAAACACTGAAGCTTTCTTT.

This clone turned up a few times. The J gene is TRBJ2-1, the V gene TRBV11-2; TRBD2 agrees at 7 bases. Unmatched junction bases numbered 17, after V lost 5 bases and J lost 4 bases. Germline values: CDR1 SGHAT, CDR2 FQNNGV. The CDR3 has 18 residues. The CDR3, as DNA: TGTGCCAGCAGCCTCACGGGTGGGGGAGGGCCTTGGTACAATGAGCAGTTCTTC. Its translation is CASSLTGGGGPWYNEQFF.

CDR3 residues: CSVVHSSAQETQYF. CDR3 coding DNA: TGCAGCGTTGTTCACTCCTCGGCCCAAGAGACCCAGTACTTC. The V gene is TRBV29-1, the J gene TRBJ2-5; D remains ambiguous. Germline values: CDR1 SQVTM, CDR2 ANQGSEA. The V and J ends lost 4 bases and 1 base respectively, with 13 bases between them. The CDR3 totals 14 residues.

The chain recombines TRBV7-9 with TRBJ1-2; D perhaps matches TRBD1 (5 bases). This CDR3 has 15 residues. Germline V gives CDR1 SEHNR, CDR2 FQNEAQ (reference sequence). V lost 8 bases and J 2 bases, leaving 18 bases between the germline ends. The CDR3 nucleotides are TGTGCCAGCTCCGCCCCCCGGGGGACGAACTATGGCTACACCTTC. As protein: CASSAPRGTNYGYTF. Based on the CDR3 plus reference TRBV7-9 and TRBJ1-2, the full variable domain is DTGVSQNPRHKITKRGQNVTFRCDPISEHNRLYWYRQTLGQGPEFLTYFQNEAQLEKSRLLSDRFSAERPKGSFSTLEIQRTEQGDSAMYLCASSAPRGTNYGYTFGSGTRLTVV.

The chain couples TRBV2 to TRBJ1-1; the match to TRBD1 covers 12 bases. The CDR3 runs 15 residues. Trimming removed 6 bases from V and 1 base from J; junction bases left unmatched: 3. Germline V gene lookup returns CDR1 SNHLY and CDR2 FYNNEI. CDR3 amino acids: CASRGQGAGNTEAFF. DNA for the CDR3: TGTGCCAGCAGGGGACAGGGGGCGGGGAACACTGAAGCTTTCTTT. Full variable domain (remainder filled in from reference TRBV2 and TRBJ1-1): EPEVTQTPSHQVTQMGQEVILRCVPISNHLYFYWYRQILGQKVEFLVSFYNNEISEKSEIFDDQFSVERPDGSNFTLKIRSTKLEDSAMYFCASRGQGAGNTEAFFGQGTRLTVV.

The V and J genes are TRBV30 and TRBJ1-3; the D is unclear. Looked up from germline, CDR1 is GTSNPN and CDR2 is SVGIG (reference sequence). This CDR3 is 12 amino acids long. V was trimmed by 4 bases and J by 4 bases, leaving 8 bases between them. CDR3 nucleotide sequence: TGTGCCTGGAAAAAGCAAGGAAACACCATATATTTT. Its translation: CAWKKQGNTIYF.

The count of this clone is one. The CDR3 DNA follows: TGCGCCAGCAGTACAGGGGGTGAGCAGTTCTTC. The encoded protein is CASSTGGEQFF. The J gene is TRBJ2-1, the V gene TRBV10-2; 8 bases agree with TRBD1. Germline V CDR1 and CDR2: WSHSY, SAAADI. This CDR3 is built from 11 residues. V trimming: 5 bases; J trimming: 9 bases; junction bases outside the gene matches: 0.

This clone was found a few times. The chain joins TRBV25-1 to TRBJ2-5, with 10 bases identical to TRBD2. This CDR3 region has 18 residues. J lost 4 bases, V lost 5 bases, and 16 bases had no gene match. Germline V gives CDR1 MGHDK, CDR2 SYGVNS. This CDR3 is CASSLSTPGLAGAETQYF. For the CDR3, the DNA is TGTGCCAGCAGTCTATCTACCCCGGGGCTAGCGGGGGCAGAGACCCAGTACTTC.

This clone appeared a single time. The V gene is TRBV6-6, the J gene TRBJ2-1; 9 nucleotides match TRBD1. The CDR3 is 13 residues long. Germline CDR1 MNHNY, CDR2 SVGAGI (reference sequence). Germline trimming cut 6 bases from V and 8 bases from J; bases unmatched to any gene: 5. In DNA, the CDR3 is TGTGCCAGCAGGGCTACAGGGGGCGATGAGCAGTTCTTC. This gives the protein CASRATGGDEQFF.

The chain couples TRBV27 to TRBJ1-5, with 11 bases that match TRBD1. With 7 bases clipped from V and 10 bases from J, the junction kept 12 bases outside the gene matches. Germline loops: CDR1 MNHEY, CDR2 SMNVEV (reference sequence). CDR3 length: 15 residues. The CDR3 DNA is TGTGCCAGCAAGCCCCGGACAGGGGGCTCGGGACCCCAGCATTTT. It is translated as CASKPRTGGSGPQHF.

The rearrangement links TRBV29-1 to TRBJ1-1; D unclear. V was clipped by 4 bases and J by 1 base, with 7 bases between them. The CDR3 extends over 12 amino acids. Germline V gene sequence: CDR1 SQVTM, CDR2 ANQGSEA. CDR3 sequence: CSVAIPNTEAFF. The CDR3 DNA reads as TGCAGCGTTGCTATCCCGAACACTGAAGCTTTCTTT.

The V gene is TRBV9, the J gene TRBJ1-5; possible D gene TRBD1, 6 bases. Germline assignment: CDR1 SGDLS and CDR2 YYNGEE. Between the trimmed V and J ends, which lost 3 bases and 6 bases, there was a span of 13 bases. This CDR3 is 14 amino acids long. The CDR3 region is CASSDGQGIQPQHF. The CDR3 coding sequence is TGTGCCAGCAGCGATGGGCAGGGGATTCAGCCCCAGCATTTT.

J is TRBJ2-7 and V is TRBV6-5; D could derive from TRBD1 or TRBD2 (5 bases each). The CDR3 runs to 13 residues. Between the trimmed V and J ends, which lost 0 bases and 6 bases, there was a span of 9 bases. CDR1 is MNHEY and CDR2 is SVGAGI in the germline V gene. CDR3 in amino acids: CASSYSGTGEQYF. DNA for the CDR3: TGTGCCAGCAGTTACTCGGGGACGGGCGAGCAGTACTTC.